The present entry profiles one T cell receptor (beta chain) with its context. This clone was counted between two and nine times. Which antigen it targets is not known. No base qualities exist here, and no much larger clone lies one base off it. The entire amount of isolated RNA was reverse transcribed using the High Capacity cDNA Reverse Transcription Kit, so the sequenced TCRB transcripts were expressed ones. Naive, central memory and regulatory T cell samples underwent deep immunoSEQ sequencing, averaging about 3.57 million total reads per sample. After sorted cells were lysed in RLT buffer, RNA was extracted with DNase-treated RNeasy Micro or Mini kits, with the choice depending on cell number. Each cell subset was processed on its own to prevent cross-contamination, while patient and healthy donor samples were processed together. Using the immunoSEQ multiplex PCR, TCRB sequences were amplified from cDNA into 87-bp fragments spanning the CDR3 region. Sequencing of the amplicons was done on the Illumina HiSeq platform. As for the original processing: Synthetic template baselines were used to correct PCR bias computationally, reads within Hamming distance 2 were collapsed together, and singletons that could not be merged were discarded. Reads were aligned to IMGT to assign V, D and J genes, CDR3 length, and insertions or deletions at six rearrangement sites. Clonotype counts were normalized to sorted cell number within each subset before computing true diversity and Gini coefficients with the tcR R package. Repertoire sharing was quantified using the overlap coefficient calculated on TCRB nucleotide sequences. As a proxy for the pre-selection repertoire, out-of-frame TCRB sequences from naive cells were analyzed. TCRdb retrieved this table from immuneACCESS and kept in-frame rearrangements only. Not all clones are present; in checked studies, unresolved V genes account for under half, and no reason is known for the remainder. D and trimming were read from the DNA, whereas the V and J calls and clone size are those reported in that table. This sample is represented by over 650,000 clones; roughly an eighth of them were singletons. In total, the top ten clones hold approximately 0.043% of the sample.

This specimen belongs to a study of beta chain features in type 1 diabetes (dated by TCRdb to the late 2010s). Background for the entire study: Mean age, gender distribution, total cell number and subset yield did not differ between patients and healthy donors. Regulatory and stem cell-like memory subsets were obtained from only 8 patients and roughly 8 healthy donors, while naive and central memory subsets were obtained from all 28 donors. In the study, recently diagnosed type 1 diabetes patients and matched healthy donors were compared on the TCRB repertoires of their sorted circulating CD4+ T cell subsets. A total of about 110,000,000 sorted cells were examined across all samples, and a strong correlation was observed between cell number per subset and RNA yield.

The junction shows trimming of 5 bases on V and 3 bases on J, and the gene matches do not reach 3 bases of it. The germline V gene (reference sequence) specifies GTSNPN as CDR1 and SVGIG as CDR2. The CDR3, cysteine through phenylalanine, is 13 amino acids long. The only DNA kept is the CDR3, 39 bases in frame from the first base. Each donor gave one peripheral blood draw, averaging roughly 100 mL, which was collected into heparinised tubes. Naive, central memory, regulatory and stem cell-like memory CD4+ T cells were sorted on a BD FACSAria II using a panel including CD45RO, CCR7, CD25, CD127, CD95 and CD27. All sorted populations exceeded 98% purity. Right away, PBMCs were isolated by Lymphoprep density gradient centrifugation and were stained directly, with no culture step. To minimize batch effects, samples were stained and sorted in pairs, one healthy donor with one patient per experiment. Overall study outcomes, separate from this receptor: PCR might favor shorter templates, but patient and control samples were amplified and corrected together, so any skew would affect both groups equally. The naive, central memory and regulatory TCRB repertoires appeared to resemble one another more closely among patients than among healthy donors. A moderate but significant shortening of TCRB CDR3 length was observed in type 1 diabetes patients in all four CD4+ subsets. Fewer insertions and more nucleotide deletions at VDJ recombination sites were observed in patients with type 1 diabetes, implying thymic rearrangement abnormalities. Because cDNA was sequenced instead of genomic DNA, activated cells with high expression could be over-represented, although the groups did not differ in activation or CD3 levels. Because small numbers of individuals were included in the HLA sub-analyses, any influence of HLA type on TCRB rearrangement was left unresolved.

This chain is built from TRBV30 and TRBJ2-3; a stretch of 9 junction bases matches TRBD1. The receptor's source is a man aged 18 to 29 with type 1 diabetes. The sequenced sample was naive CD4+ T cells from blood. Taken with the paper, the label for cell subset or site translates to: true naive CD4+ T cells. For the CDR3, the sequence is CAWGGQGTDTQYF. The sequenced DNA is TGTGCCTGGGGGGGACAGGGAACAGATACGCAGTATTTT.